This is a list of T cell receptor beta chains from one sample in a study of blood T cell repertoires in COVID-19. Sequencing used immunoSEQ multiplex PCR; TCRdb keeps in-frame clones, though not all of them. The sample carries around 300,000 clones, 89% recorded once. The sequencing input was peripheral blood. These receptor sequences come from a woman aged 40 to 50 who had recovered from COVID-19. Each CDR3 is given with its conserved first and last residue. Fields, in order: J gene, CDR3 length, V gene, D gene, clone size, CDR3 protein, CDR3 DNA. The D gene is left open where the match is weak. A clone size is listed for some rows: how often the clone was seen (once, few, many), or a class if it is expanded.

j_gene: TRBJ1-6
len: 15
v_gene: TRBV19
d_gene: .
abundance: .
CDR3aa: CASRSMGAVSSPLHF
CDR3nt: TGTGCCAGTAGGAGTATGGGGGCAGTCTCTTCACCCCTCCACTTT

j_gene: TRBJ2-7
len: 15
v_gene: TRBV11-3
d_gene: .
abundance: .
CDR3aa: CASQLSRGGGYEQYF
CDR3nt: TGTGCCAGCCAACTCTCGCGGGGCGGTGGGTACGAGCAGTACTTC

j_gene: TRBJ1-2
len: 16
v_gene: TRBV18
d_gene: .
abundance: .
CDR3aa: CASSPPDDPWSYGYTF
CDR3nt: TGTGCCAGCTCACCACCGGATGATCCGTGGAGCTATGGCTACACCTTC

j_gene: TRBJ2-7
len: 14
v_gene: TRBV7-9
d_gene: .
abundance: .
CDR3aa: CASSSGLNLRGQYF
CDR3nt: TGTGCCAGCAGCTCGGGACTTAACCTACGTGGGCAGTACTTC

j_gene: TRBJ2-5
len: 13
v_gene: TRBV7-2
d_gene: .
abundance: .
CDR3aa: CASSLGGEETQYF
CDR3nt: TGTGCCAGCAGCTTAGGGGGCGAGGAGACCCAGTACTTC

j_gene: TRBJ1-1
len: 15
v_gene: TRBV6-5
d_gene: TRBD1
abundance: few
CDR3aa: CASPDRGTRNTEAFF
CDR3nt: TGTGCCAGCCCGGACAGGGGGACACGGAACACTGAAGCTTTCTTT

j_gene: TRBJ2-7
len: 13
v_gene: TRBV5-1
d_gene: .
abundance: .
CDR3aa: CASSLVSSYEQYF
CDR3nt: TGCGCCAGCAGCTTGGTGAGCTCCTACGAGCAGTACTTC

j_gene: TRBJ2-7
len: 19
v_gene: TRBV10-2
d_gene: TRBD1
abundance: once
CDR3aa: CASSESGTGGGHGYYEQYF
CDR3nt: TGCGCCAGCAGTGAGTCGGGGACAGGGGGCGGCCACGGGTACTACGAGCAGTACTTC

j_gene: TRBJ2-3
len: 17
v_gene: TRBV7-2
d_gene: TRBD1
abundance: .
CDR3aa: CASSLLPTGPSTDTQYF
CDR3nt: TGTGCCAGCAGCTTATTACCGACAGGGCCTAGCACAGATACGCAGTATTTT

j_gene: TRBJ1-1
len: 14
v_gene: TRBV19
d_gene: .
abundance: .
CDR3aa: CASSIDLRNTEAFF
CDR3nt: TGTGCCAGTAGTATAGATTTGCGGAACACTGAAGCTTTCTTT

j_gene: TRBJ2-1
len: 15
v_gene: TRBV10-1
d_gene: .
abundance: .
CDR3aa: CASSESAVSYNEQFF
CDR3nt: TGCGCCAGCAGTGAGTCGGCAGTCTCCTACAATGAGCAGTTCTTC

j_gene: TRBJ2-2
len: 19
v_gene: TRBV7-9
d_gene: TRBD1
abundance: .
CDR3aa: CASSSWGTGGAPQAGELFF
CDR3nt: TGTGCCAGCAGCTCTTGGGGAACAGGGGGCGCCCCTCAAGCCGGGGAGCTGTTTTTT

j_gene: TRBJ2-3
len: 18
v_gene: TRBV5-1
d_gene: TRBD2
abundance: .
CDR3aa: CASSFKHELALSTDTQYF
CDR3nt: TGCGCCAGCAGCTTCAAACATGAACTAGCGCTAAGCACAGATACGCAGTATTTT

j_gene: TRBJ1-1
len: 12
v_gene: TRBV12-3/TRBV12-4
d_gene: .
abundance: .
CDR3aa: CASSFRESEAFF
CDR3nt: TGTGCCAGCAGTTTCCGAGAAAGTGAAGCTTTCTTT

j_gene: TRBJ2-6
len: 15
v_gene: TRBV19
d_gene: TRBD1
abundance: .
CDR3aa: CASSTGGAGANVLTF
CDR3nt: TGTGCCAGTAGCACAGGGGGTGCTGGGGCCAACGTCCTGACTTTC

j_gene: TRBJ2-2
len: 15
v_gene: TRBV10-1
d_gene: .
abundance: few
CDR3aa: CASSEGSANTGELFF
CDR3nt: TGCGCCAGCAGTGAAGGCAGCGCGAACACCGGGGAGCTGTTTTTT

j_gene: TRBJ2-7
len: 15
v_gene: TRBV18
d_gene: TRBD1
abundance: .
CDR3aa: CASSRDRGKGYEQYF
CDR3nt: TGTGCCAGCTCACGCGACAGGGGCAAAGGCTACGAGCAGTACTTC

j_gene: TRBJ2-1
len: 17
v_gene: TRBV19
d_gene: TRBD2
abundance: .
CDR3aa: CASISRPGVAGGDEQFF
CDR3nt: TGTGCCAGTATCTCCAGGCCGGGGGTAGCGGGAGGCGATGAGCAGTTCTTC

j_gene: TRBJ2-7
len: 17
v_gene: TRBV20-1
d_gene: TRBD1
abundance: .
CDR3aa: CSASSTRGQGDSYEQYF
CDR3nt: TGCAGTGCTAGTAGCACCCGGGGACAGGGGGATTCCTACGAGCAGTACTTC

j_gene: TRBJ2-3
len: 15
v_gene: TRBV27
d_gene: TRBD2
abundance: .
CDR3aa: CASSFRLASTDTQYF
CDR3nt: TGTGCCAGCAGCTTTCGACTAGCCAGCACAGATACGCAGTATTTT

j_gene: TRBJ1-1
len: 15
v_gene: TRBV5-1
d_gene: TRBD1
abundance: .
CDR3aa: CASSLSGTGGTEAFF
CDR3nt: TGCGCCAGCAGCTTATCCGGGACAGGGGGCACTGAAGCTTTCTTT

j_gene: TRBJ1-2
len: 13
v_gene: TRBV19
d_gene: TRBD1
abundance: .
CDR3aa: CASSLDRGDGYTF
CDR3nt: TGTGCCAGTAGTTTGGACAGGGGGGATGGCTACACCTTC

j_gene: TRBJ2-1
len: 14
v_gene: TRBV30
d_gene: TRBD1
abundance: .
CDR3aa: CAWRGTGGWNEQFF
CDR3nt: TGTGCCTGGAGGGGGACAGGGGGCTGGAATGAGCAGTTCTTC

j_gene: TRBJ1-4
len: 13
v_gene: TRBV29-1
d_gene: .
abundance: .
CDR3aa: CSTIHPGSEKLFF
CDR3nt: TGCAGCACCATCCACCCAGGCTCCGAAAAACTGTTTTTT

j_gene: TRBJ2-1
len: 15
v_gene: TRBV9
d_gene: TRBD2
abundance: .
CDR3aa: CASSVELAGAFEQFF
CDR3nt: TGTGCCAGCAGCGTAGAGTTAGCGGGAGCGTTTGAGCAGTTCTTC

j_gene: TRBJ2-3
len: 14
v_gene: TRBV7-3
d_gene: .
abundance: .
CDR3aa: CASSLFGSADTQYF
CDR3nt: TGTGCCAGCAGCTTATTCGGGAGCGCAGATACGCAGTATTTT

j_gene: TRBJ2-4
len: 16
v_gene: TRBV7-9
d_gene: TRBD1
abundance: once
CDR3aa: CASSLAGQGTKNIQYF
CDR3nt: TGTGCCAGCAGCTTAGCTGGACAGGGGACCAAAAACATTCAGTACTTC

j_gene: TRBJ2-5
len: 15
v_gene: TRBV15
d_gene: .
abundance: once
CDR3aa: CATSRDGSGIETQYF
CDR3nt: TGTGCCACCAGCAGAGATGGTTCGGGAATAGAGACCCAGTACTTC

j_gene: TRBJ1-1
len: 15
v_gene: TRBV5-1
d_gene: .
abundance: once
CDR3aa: CASSSGPDRITEAFF
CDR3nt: TGCGCCAGCAGCTCGGGCCCTGACAGGATTACAGAAGCTTTCTTT

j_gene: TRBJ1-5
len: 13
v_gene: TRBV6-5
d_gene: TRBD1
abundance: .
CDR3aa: CASRGQGGQPQHF
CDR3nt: TGTGCCAGCAGAGGACAGGGCGGTCAGCCCCAGCATTTT

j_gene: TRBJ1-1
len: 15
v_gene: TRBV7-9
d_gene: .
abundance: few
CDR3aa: CASSLVPGENTEAFF
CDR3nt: TGTGCCAGCAGCTTAGTGCCAGGGGAGAACACTGAAGCTTTCTTT

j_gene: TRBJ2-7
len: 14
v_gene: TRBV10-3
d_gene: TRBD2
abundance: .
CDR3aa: CAISEYSGVPGQYF
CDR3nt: TGTGCCATCAGTGAGTATAGCGGGGTGCCCGGGCAGTACTTC

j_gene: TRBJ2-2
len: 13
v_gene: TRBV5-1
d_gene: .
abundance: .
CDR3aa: CASSFIAAGELFF
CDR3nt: TGCGCCAGCAGCTTCATAGCGGCGGGGGAGCTGTTTTTT

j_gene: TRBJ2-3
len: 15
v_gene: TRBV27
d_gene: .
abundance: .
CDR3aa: CASSFMTTSTDTQYF
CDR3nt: TGTGCCAGCAGTTTTATGACGACTAGCACAGATACGCAGTATTTT

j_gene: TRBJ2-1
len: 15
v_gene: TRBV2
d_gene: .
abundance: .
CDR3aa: CASSDTWSSYNEQFF
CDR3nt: TGTGCCAGCAGTGACACATGGAGCTCCTACAATGAGCAGTTCTTC

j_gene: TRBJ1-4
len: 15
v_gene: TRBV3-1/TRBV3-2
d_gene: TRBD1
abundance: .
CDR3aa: CASSPRDRVWEKLFF
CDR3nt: TGTGCCAGCAGCCCGCGGGACAGGGTGTGGGAAAAACTGTTTTTT

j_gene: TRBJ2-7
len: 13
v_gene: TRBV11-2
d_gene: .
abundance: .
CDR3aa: CASSSGEQGGQYF
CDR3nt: TGTGCCAGCAGCTCCGGGGAACAGGGCGGGCAGTACTTC

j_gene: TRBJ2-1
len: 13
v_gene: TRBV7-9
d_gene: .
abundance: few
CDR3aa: CASYRSGLNEQFF
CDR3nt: TGTGCCAGCTATAGGTCGGGACTCAATGAGCAGTTCTTC

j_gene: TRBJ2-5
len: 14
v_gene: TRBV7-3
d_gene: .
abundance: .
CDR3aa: CASSPTPGQETQYF
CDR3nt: TGTGCCAGCAGCCCCACCCCCGGGCAAGAGACCCAGTACTTC

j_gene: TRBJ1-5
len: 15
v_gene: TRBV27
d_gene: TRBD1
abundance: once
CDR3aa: CASSTTGGGNQPQHF
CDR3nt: TGTGCCAGCAGTACCACAGGGGGGGGGAATCAGCCCCAGCATTTT

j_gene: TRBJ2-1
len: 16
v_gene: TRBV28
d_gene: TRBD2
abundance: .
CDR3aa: CASSPRTSGFYNEQFF
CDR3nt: TGTGCCAGCAGTCCCAGGACTAGCGGATTCTACAATGAGCAGTTCTTC

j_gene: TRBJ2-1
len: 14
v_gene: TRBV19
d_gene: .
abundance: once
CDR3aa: CASSLGGGYNEQFF
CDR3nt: TGTGCCAGTAGCCTCGGGGGTGGCTACAATGAGCAGTTCTTC

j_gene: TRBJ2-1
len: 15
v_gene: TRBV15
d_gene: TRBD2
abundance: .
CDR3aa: CATSNRLAESNEQFF
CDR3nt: TGTGCCACCAGCAACCGACTAGCGGAGTCCAATGAGCAGTTCTTC

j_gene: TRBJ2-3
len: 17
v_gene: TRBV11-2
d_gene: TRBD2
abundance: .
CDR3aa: CASSSRGSGRGTDTQYF
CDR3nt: TGTGCCAGCAGCTCCCGGGGTAGCGGGAGGGGGACGGATACGCAGTATTTT

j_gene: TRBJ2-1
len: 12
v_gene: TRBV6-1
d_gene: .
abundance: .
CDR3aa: CASREGPNEQFF
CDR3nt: TGTGCCAGCAGAGAAGGGCCCAATGAGCAGTTCTTC

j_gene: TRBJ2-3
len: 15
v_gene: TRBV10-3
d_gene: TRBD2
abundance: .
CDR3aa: CAISESPSGGDTQYF
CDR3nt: TGTGCCATCAGTGAGTCCCCTAGCGGGGGAGATACGCAGTATTTT

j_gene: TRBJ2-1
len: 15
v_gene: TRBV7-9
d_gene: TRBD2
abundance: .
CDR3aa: CASSFTSGRGNEQFF
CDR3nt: TGTGCCAGCAGCTTTACTAGCGGGAGAGGCAATGAGCAGTTCTTC